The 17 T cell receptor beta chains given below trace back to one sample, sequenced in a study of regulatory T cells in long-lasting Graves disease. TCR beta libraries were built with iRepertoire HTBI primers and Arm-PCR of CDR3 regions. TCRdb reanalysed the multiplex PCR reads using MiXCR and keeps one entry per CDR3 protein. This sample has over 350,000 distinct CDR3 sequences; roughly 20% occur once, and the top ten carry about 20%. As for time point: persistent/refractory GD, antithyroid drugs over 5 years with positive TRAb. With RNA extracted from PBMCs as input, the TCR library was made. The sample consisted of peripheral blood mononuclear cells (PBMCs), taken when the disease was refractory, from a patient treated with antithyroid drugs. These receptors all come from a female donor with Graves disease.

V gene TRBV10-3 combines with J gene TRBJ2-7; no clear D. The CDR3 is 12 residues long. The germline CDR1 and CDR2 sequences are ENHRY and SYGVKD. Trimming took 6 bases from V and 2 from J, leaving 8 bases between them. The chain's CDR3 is CAISAPTYEQYF. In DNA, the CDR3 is TGTGCCATCAGCGCCCCTACCTACGAGCAGTACTTC.

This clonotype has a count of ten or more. The CDR3 reads CASSDGPGQTQYF. CDR3 nucleotides: TGTGCCAGCAGCGACGGACCTGGGCAGACCCAGTACTTC. This sequence joins TRBV7-9 and TRBJ2-4; the D is unclear. TRBJ2-5 matches the DNA end more closely, so the J call is doubtful. Germline V gene data show CDR1 as SEHNR and CDR2 as FQNEAQ (reference sequence). The length of the CDR3 is 13 residues.

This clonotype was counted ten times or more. The CDR3 nucleotides are TGTGCCAGCAGTTACTCGAGTCTTCCAGGCTATGGCTACACCTTC. Its protein product is CASSYSSLPGYGYTF. This chain uses TRBV6-5 with TRBJ1-2, with D unresolved. Deletions cut 0 bases from V and 4 bases from J, with 12 bases between. Germline V gives CDR1 MNHEY, CDR2 SVGAGI. This CDR3 has 15 residues.

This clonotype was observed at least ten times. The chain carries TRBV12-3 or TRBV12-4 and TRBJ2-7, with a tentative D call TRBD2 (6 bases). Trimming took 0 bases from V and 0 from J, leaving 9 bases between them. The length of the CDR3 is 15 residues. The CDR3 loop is CASSLAGLSSYEQYF. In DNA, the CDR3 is TGTGCCAGCAGTTTAGCGGGACTGAGCTCCTACGAGCAGTACTTC.

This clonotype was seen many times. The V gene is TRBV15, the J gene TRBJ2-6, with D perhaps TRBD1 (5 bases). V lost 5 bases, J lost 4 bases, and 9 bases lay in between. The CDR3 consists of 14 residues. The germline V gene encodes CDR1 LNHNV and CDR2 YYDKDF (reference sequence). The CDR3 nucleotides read TGTGCCACCAGCGCAGGGTCCGGGGCCAACGTCCTGACTTTC. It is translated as CATSAGSGANVLTF.

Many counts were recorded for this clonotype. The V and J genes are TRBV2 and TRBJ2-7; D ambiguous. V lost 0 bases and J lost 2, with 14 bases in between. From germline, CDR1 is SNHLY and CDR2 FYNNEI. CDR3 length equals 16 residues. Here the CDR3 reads CASSEASGLPAYEQYF. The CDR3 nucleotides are TGTGCCAGCAGTGAAGCTTCGGGTCTACCCGCCTACGAGCAGTACTTC.

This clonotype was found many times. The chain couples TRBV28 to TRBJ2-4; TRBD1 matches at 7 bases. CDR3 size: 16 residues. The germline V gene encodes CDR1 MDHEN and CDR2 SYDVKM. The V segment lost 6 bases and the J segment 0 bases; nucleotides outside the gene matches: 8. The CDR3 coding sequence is TGTGCCAGCAGAAGGACAGGCTATCTAGCCAAAAACATTCAGTACTTC. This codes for CASRRTGYLAKNIQYF.

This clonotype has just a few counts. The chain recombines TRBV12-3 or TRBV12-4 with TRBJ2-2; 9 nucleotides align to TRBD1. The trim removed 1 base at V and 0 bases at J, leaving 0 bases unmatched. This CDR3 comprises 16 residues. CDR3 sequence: CASSLGQGANTGELFF. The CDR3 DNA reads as TGTGCCAGCAGTTTAGGACAGGGGGCGAACACCGGGGAGCTGTTTTTT.

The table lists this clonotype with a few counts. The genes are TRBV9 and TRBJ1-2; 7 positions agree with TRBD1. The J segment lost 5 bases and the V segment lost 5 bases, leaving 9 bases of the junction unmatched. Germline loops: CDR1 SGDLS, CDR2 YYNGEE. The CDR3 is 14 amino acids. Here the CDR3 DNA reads TGTGCCAGCAGAGGAAGAGGGGGCGATTATGGCTACACCTTC. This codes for CASRGRGGDYGYTF.

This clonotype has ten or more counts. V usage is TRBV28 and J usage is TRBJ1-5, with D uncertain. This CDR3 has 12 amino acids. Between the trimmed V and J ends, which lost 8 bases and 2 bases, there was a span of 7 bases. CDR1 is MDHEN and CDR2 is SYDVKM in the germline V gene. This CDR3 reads CASAAGNQPQHF. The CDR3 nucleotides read TGTGCCAGCGCTGCAGGCAATCAGCCCCAGCATTTT.

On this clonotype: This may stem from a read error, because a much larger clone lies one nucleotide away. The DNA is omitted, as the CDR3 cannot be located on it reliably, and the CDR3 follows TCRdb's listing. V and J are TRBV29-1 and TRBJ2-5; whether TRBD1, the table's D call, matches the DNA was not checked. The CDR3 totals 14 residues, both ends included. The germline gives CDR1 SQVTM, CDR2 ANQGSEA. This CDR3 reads CSVAKGTFQETLYF.

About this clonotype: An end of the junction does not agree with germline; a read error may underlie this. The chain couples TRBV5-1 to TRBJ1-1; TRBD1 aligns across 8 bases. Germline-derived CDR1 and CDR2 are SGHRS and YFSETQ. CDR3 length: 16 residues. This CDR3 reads CASSSFQGAQSPEASF. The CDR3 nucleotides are TGCGCCAGCAGCTCCTTCCAGGGGGCTCAGAGTCCTGAAGCTTCCTTT.

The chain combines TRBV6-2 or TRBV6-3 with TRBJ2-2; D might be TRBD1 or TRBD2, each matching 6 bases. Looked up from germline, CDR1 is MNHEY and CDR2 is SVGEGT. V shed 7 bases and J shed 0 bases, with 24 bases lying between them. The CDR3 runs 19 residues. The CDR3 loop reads CASNRWWQGSGSNTGELFF. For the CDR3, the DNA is TGTGCCAGCAATAGATGGTGGCAGGGGAGCGGGTCGAACACCGGGGAGCTGTTTTTT.

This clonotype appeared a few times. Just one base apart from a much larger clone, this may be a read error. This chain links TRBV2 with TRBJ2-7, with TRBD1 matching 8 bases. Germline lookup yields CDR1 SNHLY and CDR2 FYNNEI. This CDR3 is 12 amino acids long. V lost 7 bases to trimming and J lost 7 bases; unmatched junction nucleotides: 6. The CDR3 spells CASNGQGREQYF. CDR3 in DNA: TGTGCCAGCAATGGACAGGGTCGAGAGCAGTACTTC.

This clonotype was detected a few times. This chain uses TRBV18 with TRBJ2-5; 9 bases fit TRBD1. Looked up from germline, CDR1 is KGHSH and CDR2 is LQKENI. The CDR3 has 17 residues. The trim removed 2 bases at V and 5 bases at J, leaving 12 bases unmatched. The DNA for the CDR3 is TGTGCCAGCTCACCAATTTGGGGACAGGGTCTTCGGGAGACCCAGTACTTC. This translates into CASSPIWGQGLRETQYF.

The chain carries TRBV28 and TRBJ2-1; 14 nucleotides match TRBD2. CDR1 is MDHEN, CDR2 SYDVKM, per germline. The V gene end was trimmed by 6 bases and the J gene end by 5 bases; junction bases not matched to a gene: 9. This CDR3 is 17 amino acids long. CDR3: CASRSGLAGVGDNEQFF. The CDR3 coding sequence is TGTGCCAGCAGGTCGGGACTAGCGGGAGTTGGAGACAATGAGCAGTTCTTC.

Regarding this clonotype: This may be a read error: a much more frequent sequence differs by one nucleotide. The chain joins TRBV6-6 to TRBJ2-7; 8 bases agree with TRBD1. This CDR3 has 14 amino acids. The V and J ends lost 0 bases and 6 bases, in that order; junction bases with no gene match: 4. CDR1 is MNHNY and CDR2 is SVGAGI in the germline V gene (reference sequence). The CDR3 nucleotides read TGTGCCAGCAGTTACTCGGACAGGGCCACCGAGCAGTACTTC. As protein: CASSYSDRATEQYF.